The rows below give T cell receptor beta chains drawn from one sample of a study of radiotherapy plus CTLA-4 blockade in lung cancer. The assay was immunoSEQ multiplex PCR, and TCRdb's table has in-frame clones only and misses some. The data contain just under 60,000 clones, approximately 68% of them singletons. Sequenced material: peripheral blood, taken from a patient treated with radiotherapy plus ipilimumab. These TCRs come from a human donor with non-small cell lung cancer whose response to radiotherapy plus ipilimumab could not be evaluated. Both conserved end residues are part of each CDR3. Fields, in order: J gene, V gene, D gene, clone size, CDR3 protein, CDR3 DNA. D genes are given only for firm matches. Where a row states a size, it is once, few, many or the class of an expanded clone; other rows omit it.

>TRBJ2-5|TRBV6-6|.|.
CASSWFRVPQETQYF
TGTGCCAGCAGTTGGTTCAGGGTCCCACAAGAGACCCAGTACTTC
>TRBJ2-1|TRBV5-4|TRBD2|.
CASSLEGGAWEQFF
TGTGCCAGCAGCTTGGAGGGAGGGGCTTGGGAGCAGTTCTTC
>TRBJ2-2|TRBV30|TRBD2|.
CAWSADLAGWNTGELFF
TGTGCCTGGAGTGCCGACTTAGCGGGATGGAACACCGGGGAGCTGTTTTTT
>TRBJ1-2|TRBV5-1|.|few
CASSLEGNYGYTF
TGCGCCAGCAGCTTGGAGGGGAACTATGGCTACACCTTC
>TRBJ2-7|TRBV27|TRBD1|.
CASSFGQEQYEQYF
TGTGCCAGCAGTTTTGGACAGGAACAGTACGAGCAGTACTTC
>TRBJ1-2|TRBV7-9|.|.
CASSQASRAGYTF
TGTGCCAGCAGCCAAGCCTCGAGGGCTGGCTACACCTTC
>TRBJ2-7|TRBV10-3|TRBD2|many
CAIRPGTSADEQYF
TGTGCCATCAGACCCGGGACTAGCGCCGACGAGCAGTACTTC
>TRBJ2-3|TRBV6-5|.|.
CASSGGNTQYF
TGTGCCAGCAGCGGCGGAAATACGCAGTATTTT
>TRBJ2-7|TRBV6-1|.|.
CASRTGGYNEQYF
TGTGCCAGCAGGACCGGAGGGTACAACGAGCAGTACTTC
>TRBJ1-3|TRBV5-6|.|.
CASSFPNSAIYF
TGTGCCAGCAGCTTTCCGAATTCGGCCATATATTTT
>TRBJ2-2|TRBV11-3|TRBD2|.
CASSPNREDTGELFF
TGTGCCAGCAGCCCCAATCGGGAGGACACCGGGGAGCTGTTTTTT
>TRBJ1-5|TRBV27|TRBD1|once
CASSMTGTNQPQHF
TGTGCCAGCAGTATGACAGGGACCAATCAGCCCCAGCATTTT
>TRBJ2-3|TRBV18|TRBD2|.
CASSPQRREGLADTQYF
TGTGCCAGCTCACCACAACGCCGGGAGGGCCTCGCAGATACGCAGTATTTT
>TRBJ2-2|TRBV7-2|.|few
CASSLTGMNTGELFF
TGTGCCAGCAGCTTGACAGGAATGAACACCGGGGAGCTGTTTTTT
>TRBJ2-3|TRBV7-2|.|.
CASSQRQANTDTQYF
TGTGCCAGCAGCCAAAGACAGGCGAACACAGATACGCAGTATTTT
>TRBJ2-1|TRBV28|TRBD2|.
CASSLFLAGEGEQFF
TGTGCCAGCAGTTTATTCCTAGCGGGAGAGGGTGAGCAGTTCTTC
>TRBJ2-1|TRBV9|TRBD2|.
CASQLLAGSYNEQFF
TGTGCCAGCCAGCTTCTAGCGGGGTCCTACAATGAGCAGTTCTTC
>TRBJ2-7|TRBV5-1|TRBD2|.
CASSLIAGAHYEQYF
TGCGCCAGCAGCTTGATAGCGGGAGCCCACTACGAGCAGTACTTC
>TRBJ1-2|TRBV7-2|TRBD1|once
CASSLDRGVDGYTF
TGTGCCAGCAGCTTGGACAGGGGTGTCGATGGCTACACCTTC
>TRBJ1-5|TRBV7-8|TRBD1|.
CAGSLAPQGNQPQHF
TGTGCCGGCAGCTTAGCCCCACAGGGGAACCAGCCCCAGCATTTT
>TRBJ2-1|TRBV5-5|TRBD2|.
CASSFRAGGPGNEQFF
TGTGCCAGCAGCTTTCGAGCGGGGGGGCCGGGGAATGAGCAGTTCTTC
>TRBJ2-5|TRBV6-4|TRBD2|.
CASSETGTSGQETQYF
TGTGCCAGCAGTGAGACCGGGACTAGCGGGCAAGAGACCCAGTACTTC
>TRBJ1-2|TRBV7-9|.|.
CASSSHSSGYTF
TGTGCCAGCAGCTCCCACTCTTCTGGCTACACCTTC
>TRBJ1-6|TRBV4-1|TRBD1|.
CASSQDRTGASPLHF
TGCGCCAGCAGCCAAGATCGGACAGGGGCCTCACCCCTCCACTTT
>TRBJ2-7|TRBV20-1|.|.
CSAPGAVGQYF
TGCAGTGCACCTGGGGCAGTAGGGCAGTACTTC
>TRBJ2-5|TRBV5-1|.|.
CASSLRLEQETQYF
TGCGCCAGCAGCTTGCGATTAGAACAAGAGACCCAGTACTTC
>TRBJ1-2|TRBV7-2|.|once
CASSLNPPTDYGFNYGYTF
TGTGCCAGCAGCCTAAACCCGCCGACAGATTATGGCTTTAACTATGGCTACACCTTC
>TRBJ1-1|TRBV7-9|.|.
CASSLGWGGQNTEAFF
TGTGCCAGCAGCTTGGGGTGGGGGGGGCAGAACACTGAAGCTTTCTTT
>TRBJ1-6|TRBV30|TRBD1|few
CAWTHRGDSPLHF
TGTGCCTGGACCCACAGGGGGGATTCACCCCTCCACTTT
>TRBJ2-2|TRBV10-1|TRBD1|.
CASRAGGSGELFF
TGCGCCAGCAGGGCAGGGGGCTCCGGGGAGCTGTTTTTT
>TRBJ1-2|TRBV7-8|.|.
CASSFATAGYTF
TGTGCCAGCAGCTTCGCTACAGCTGGCTACACCTTC
>TRBJ2-7|TRBV19|.|.
CASSAGDYEQYF
TGTGCCAGTAGTGCAGGCGACTACGAGCAGTACTTC
>TRBJ2-5|TRBV5-1|TRBD2|.
CASRLAGEGTQYF
TGCGCTAGCAGACTAGCGGGAGAAGGGACCCAGTACTTC
>TRBJ2-7|TRBV18|.|.
CASSPAGSYEQYF
TGTGCCAGCTCACCGGCAGGGTCCTACGAGCAGTACTTC
>TRBJ1-5|TRBV27|TRBD1|.
CASSTGTGGYQPQHF
TGTGCCAGCAGTACCGGGACAGGAGGTTATCAGCCCCAGCATTTT
>TRBJ2-1|TRBV7-3|TRBD2|.
CASSLRTSGRDEQFF
TGTGCCAGCAGCTTAAGGACTAGCGGGAGGGATGAGCAGTTCTTC
>TRBJ2-7|TRBV21-1|.|.
CASSPRDTHEQYF
TGTGCCAGCAGCCCCCGGGACACCCACGAGCAGTACTTC
>TRBJ1-5|TRBV2|TRBD1|.
CASSENTGGNQPQHF
TGTGCCAGCAGTGAAAATACAGGGGGCAATCAGCCCCAGCATTTT
>TRBJ2-1|TRBV6-5|.|.
CASSYGSGVYNEQFF
TGTGCCAGCAGTTACGGGTCGGGGGTCTACAATGAGCAGTTCTTC
>TRBJ2-4|TRBV5-1|.|.
CASSLVVGSRGMSKNIQYF
TGCGCCAGCAGCTTGGTAGTCGGCAGCCGGGGGATGTCCAAAAACATTCAGTACTTC
>TRBJ1-5|TRBV5-6|.|once
CASSKGDQPQHF
TGTGCCAGCAGCAAAGGGGATCAGCCCCAGCATTTT
>TRBJ2-7|TRBV7-2|TRBD1|.
CASSQETGGRGEQYF
TGTGCCAGCAGCCAGGAGACAGGGGGAAGGGGCGAGCAGTACTTC
>TRBJ2-3|TRBV18|TRBD2|.
CASSPRTSGGVDTQYF
TGTGCCAGCTCACCACGGACTAGCGGGGGGGTAGATACGCAGTATTTT
>TRBJ2-1|TRBV5-5|TRBD2|few
CASSGTSGSSYNEQFF
TGTGCCAGCAGCGGGACTAGCGGGAGCTCCTACAATGAGCAGTTCTTC
>TRBJ1-6|TRBV7-2|.|.
CASSPRWQGNSPLHF
TGTGCCAGCAGCCCCCGGTGGCAGGGGAATTCACCCCTCCACTTT
>TRBJ2-1|TRBV2|.|.
CASRPSSYNEQFF
TGTGCCAGCAGGCCCAGCTCCTACAATGAGCAGTTCTTC
>TRBJ2-5|TRBV5-1|TRBD2|.
CASSLPSGAQETQYF
TGCGCCAGCAGCTTGCCTAGCGGGGCCCAAGAGACCCAGTACTTC
>TRBJ1-2|TRBV9|TRBD1|few
CASSPTQGANGYTF
TGTGCCAGCAGTCCCACCCAGGGGGCGAATGGCTACACCTTC
>TRBJ2-7|TRBV11-3|.|.
CASSYVTESYEQYF
TGTGCCAGCAGTTATGTCACAGAATCCTACGAGCAGTACTTC
>TRBJ2-3|TRBV29-1|.|.
CSVDLADTQYF
TGCAGCGTTGACTTAGCAGATACGCAGTATTTT
>TRBJ2-2|TRBV15|.|few
CATSRGGGGELFF
TGTGCCACCAGCAGAGGCGGAGGAGGGGAGCTGTTTTTT
>TRBJ1-1|TRBV14|.|few
CASSQFQNTEAFF
TGTGCCAGCAGCCAATTCCAGAACACTGAAGCTTTCTTT
>TRBJ2-1|TRBV28|TRBD1|.
CASSFTGGSNEQFF
TGTGCCAGCAGTTTCACAGGGGGCTCCAATGAGCAGTTCTTC
>TRBJ2-5|TRBV5-1|TRBD1|once
CASAGTGLLAETQYF
TGCGCCAGCGCCGGGACAGGGTTGTTAGCGGAGACCCAGTACTTC
>TRBJ2-2|TRBV5-1|.|.
CASSSGLHTGELFF
TGCGCCAGCAGCTCTGGACTACACACCGGGGAGCTGTTTTTT
>TRBJ2-2|TRBV11-2|.|.
CASSLMAGYTGELFF
TGTGCCAGCAGCTTAATGGCAGGGTACACCGGGGAGCTGTTTTTT
>TRBJ2-3|TRBV6-6|TRBD2|.
CASSWDAGATDTQYF
TGTGCCAGCAGTTGGGACGCGGGAGCCACAGATACGCAGTATTTT